The clone carrying this T cell receptor (beta chain) was recorded once. Multiplex touch-down PCR with TRB-A/B primers amplified rearranged V-D-J TRB sequences. TCRdb re-analysed the multiplex PCR reads in MiXCR, keeping a single row per CDR3 protein. The sample has roughly 15,000 distinct CDR3 sequences; 45% to 55% are singletons. The data stem from a study of T cell repertoires in aging, cancer and after chemotherapy. TCR beta rearrangements were amplified from peripheral blood genomic DNA. CDR3 length: 15 residues. Germline values: CDR1 LNHDA, CDR2 SQIVND (reference sequence). Trimming removed 5 bases at V and 6 bases at J, with 17 bases between.

V is TRBV19 and J is TRBJ2-1; tentative D call: TRBD2 (6 bases). The source is a human donor in good health. Sequencing input: blood. The CDR3 protein is CASSPRTGVRNEQFF. The DNA for the CDR3 is TGTGCCAGTAGTCCCCGAACGGGAGTTCGCAATGAGCAGTTCTTC.